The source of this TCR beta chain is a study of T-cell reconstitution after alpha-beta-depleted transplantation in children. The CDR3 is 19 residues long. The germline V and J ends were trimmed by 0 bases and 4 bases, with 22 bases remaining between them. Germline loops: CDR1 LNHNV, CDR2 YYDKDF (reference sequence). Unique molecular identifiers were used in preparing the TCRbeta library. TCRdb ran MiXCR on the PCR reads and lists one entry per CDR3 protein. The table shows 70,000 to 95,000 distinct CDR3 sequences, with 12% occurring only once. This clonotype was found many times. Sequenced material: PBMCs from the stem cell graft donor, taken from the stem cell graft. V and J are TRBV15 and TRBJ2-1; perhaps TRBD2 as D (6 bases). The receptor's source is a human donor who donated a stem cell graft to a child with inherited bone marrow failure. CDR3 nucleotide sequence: TGTGCCACCAGCAGAGATCCCCCCCGGTCGCGGGACCCTTACAATGAGCAGTTCTTC. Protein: CATSRDPPRSRDPYNEQFF.